This T cell receptor beta chain came from a study of Graves' ophthalmopathy and Graves' hyperthyroidism. In this sample, this clonotype turned up many times. The length of the CDR3 is 18 residues. Germline CDR1 is SGHVS and CDR2 is FQNEAQ. The ends lost 0 bases at V and 0 bases at J; junction bases unmatched: 10. The authors amplified TCR beta CDR3 regions from RNA transcripts. HTBI-primed RT-PCR formed the first round, and a multiplex PCR formed the second. MiXCR was run by TCRdb on the multiplex PCR reads, yielding one entry per CDR3 protein. The sample lists hundreds of thousands of distinct CDR3 sequences, roughly 20% occurring once.

This chain links TRBV7-8 with TRBJ2-5, with 7 bases matching TRBD1. The TCR originated in a woman between 18 and 29 years old with stable Graves' hyperthyroidism. Some clones in this sample may be carry-over from other donors' samples. The sample taken for sequencing was peripheral blood. The CDR3 spells CASSLAPTGATYQETQYF. The CDR3 nucleotides are TGTGCCAGCAGCTTAGCACCCACAGGGGCCACATACCAAGAGACCCAGTACTTC.